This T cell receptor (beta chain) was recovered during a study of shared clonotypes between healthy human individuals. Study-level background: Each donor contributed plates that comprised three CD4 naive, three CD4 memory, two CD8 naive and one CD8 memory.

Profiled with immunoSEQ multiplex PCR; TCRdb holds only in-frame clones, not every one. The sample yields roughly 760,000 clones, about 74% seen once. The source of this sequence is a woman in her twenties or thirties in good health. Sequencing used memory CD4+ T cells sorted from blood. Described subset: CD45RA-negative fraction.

DNA of the CDR3: TGCGCCAGCAGCCAAGAACTAGCGGGAGACCCAGATACGCAGTATTTT. This gives the protein CASSQELAGDPDTQYF. The chain recombines TRBV4-1 with TRBJ2-3, with 11 positions matching TRBD2. Germline assignment: CDR1 MGHRA and CDR2 YSYEKL. This CDR3 has 16 amino acids. J lost 4 bases, V lost 0 bases, and 3 bases had no gene match.